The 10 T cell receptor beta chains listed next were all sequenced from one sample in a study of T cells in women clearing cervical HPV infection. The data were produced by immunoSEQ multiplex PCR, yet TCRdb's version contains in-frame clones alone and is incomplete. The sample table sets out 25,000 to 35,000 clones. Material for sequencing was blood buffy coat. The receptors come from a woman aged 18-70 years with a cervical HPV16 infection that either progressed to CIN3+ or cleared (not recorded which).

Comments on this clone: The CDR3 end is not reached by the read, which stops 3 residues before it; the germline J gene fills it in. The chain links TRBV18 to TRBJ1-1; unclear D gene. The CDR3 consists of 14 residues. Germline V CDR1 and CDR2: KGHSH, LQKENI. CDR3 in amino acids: CASSPGGSAYEAFF. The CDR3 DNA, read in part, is TGTGCCAGCTCACCGGGCGGGAGTGCCTACGAG.

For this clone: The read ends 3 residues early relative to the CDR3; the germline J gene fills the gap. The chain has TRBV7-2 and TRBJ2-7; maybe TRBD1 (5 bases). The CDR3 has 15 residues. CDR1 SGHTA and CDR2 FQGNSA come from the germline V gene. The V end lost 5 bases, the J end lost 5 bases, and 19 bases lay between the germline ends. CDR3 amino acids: CASSLQRRGGNEQYF. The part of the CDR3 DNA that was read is TGTGCCAGCAGCCTGCAGCGTAGGGGCGGTAACGAG.

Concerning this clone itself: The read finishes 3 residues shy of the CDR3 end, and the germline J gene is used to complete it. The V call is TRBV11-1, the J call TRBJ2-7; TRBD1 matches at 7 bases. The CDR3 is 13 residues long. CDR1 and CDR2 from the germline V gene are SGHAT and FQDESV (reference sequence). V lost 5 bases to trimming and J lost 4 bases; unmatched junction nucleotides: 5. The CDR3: CASSRDRVYEQYF. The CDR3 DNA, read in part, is TGTGCCAGCAGCCGCGACAGGGTTTACGAG. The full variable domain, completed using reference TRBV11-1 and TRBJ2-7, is EAEVAQSPRYKITEKSQAVAFWCDPISGHATLYWYRQILGQGPELLVQFQDESVVDDSQLPKDRFSAERLKGVDSTLKIQPAELGDSAMYLCASSRDRVYEQYFGPGTRLTVT.

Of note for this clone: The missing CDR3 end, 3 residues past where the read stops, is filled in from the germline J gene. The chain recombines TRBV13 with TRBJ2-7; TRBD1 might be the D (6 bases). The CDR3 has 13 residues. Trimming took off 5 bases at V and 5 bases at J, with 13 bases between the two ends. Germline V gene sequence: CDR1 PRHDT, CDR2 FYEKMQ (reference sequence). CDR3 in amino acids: CASSLPGADEQYF. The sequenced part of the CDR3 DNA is TGTGCCAGCAGCCTTCCAGGGGCGGACGAG.

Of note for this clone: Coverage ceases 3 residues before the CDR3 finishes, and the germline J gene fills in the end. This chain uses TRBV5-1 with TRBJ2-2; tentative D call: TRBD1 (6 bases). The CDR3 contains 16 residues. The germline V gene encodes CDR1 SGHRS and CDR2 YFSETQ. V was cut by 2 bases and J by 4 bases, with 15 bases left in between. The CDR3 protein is CASSLPGVRSTGELFF. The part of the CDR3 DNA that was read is TGCGCCAGCAGCTTACCAGGGGTAAGGAGCACCGGGGAG. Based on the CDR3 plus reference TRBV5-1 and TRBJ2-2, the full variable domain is KAGVTQTPRYLIKTRGQQVTLSCSPISGHRSVSWYQQTPGQGLQFLFEYFSETQRNKGNFPGRFSGRQFSNSRSEMNVSTLELGDSALYLCASSLPGVRSTGELFFGEGSRLTVL.

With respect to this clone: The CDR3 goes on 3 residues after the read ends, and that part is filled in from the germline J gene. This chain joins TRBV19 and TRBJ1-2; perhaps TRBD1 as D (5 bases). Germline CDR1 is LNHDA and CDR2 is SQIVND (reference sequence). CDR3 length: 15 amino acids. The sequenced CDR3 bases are TGTGCCAGTAGTATCGAACTAGCGGGGCCCTACGAC. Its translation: CASSIELAGPYD. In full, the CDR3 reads CASSIELAGPYDYTF.

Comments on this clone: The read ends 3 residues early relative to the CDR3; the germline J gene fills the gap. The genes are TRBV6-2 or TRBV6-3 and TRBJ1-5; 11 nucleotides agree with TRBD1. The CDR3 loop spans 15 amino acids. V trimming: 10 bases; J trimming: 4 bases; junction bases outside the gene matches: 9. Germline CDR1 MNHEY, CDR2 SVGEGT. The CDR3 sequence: CATGPGQGANQPQHF. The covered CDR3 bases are TGTGCCACCGGGCCAGGACAGGGGGCGAATCAGCCC.

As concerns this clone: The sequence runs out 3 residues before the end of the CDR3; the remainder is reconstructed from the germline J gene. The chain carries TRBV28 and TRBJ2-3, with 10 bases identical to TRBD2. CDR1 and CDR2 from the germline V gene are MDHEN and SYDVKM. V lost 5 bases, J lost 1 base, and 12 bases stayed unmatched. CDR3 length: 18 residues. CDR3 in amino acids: CASSRFGLADSGTDTQYF. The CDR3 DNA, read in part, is TGTGCCAGCAGTCGCTTCGGACTAGCGGATAGTGGCACAGATACG.

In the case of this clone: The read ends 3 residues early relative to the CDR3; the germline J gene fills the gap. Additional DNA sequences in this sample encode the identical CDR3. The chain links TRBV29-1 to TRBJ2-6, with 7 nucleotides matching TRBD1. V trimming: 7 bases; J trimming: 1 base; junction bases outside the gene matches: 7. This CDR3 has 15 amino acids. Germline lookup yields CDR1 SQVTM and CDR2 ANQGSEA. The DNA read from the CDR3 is TGCAGCGCAAGACAGGGCTCGTCTGGGGCCAACGTC. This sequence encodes CSARQGSSGANV. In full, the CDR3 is CSARQGSSGANVLTF.

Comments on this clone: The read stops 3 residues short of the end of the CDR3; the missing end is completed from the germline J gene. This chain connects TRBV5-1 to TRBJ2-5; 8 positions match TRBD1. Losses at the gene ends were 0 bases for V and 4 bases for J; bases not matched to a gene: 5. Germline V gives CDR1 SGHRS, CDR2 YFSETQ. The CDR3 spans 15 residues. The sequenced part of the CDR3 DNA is TGCGCCAGCAGCTTGGACGGGACAGGCTCAGAGACC. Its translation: CASSLDGTGSET. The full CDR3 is CASSLDGTGSETQYF. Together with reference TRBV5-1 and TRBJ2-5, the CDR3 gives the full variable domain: KAGVTQTPRYLIKTRGQQVTLSCSPISGHRSVSWYQQTPGQGLQFLFEYFSETQRNKGNFPGRFSGRQFSNSRSEMNVSTLELGDSALYLCASSLDGTGSETQYFGPGTRLLVL.